A single sample gave rise to the 28 T cell receptor beta chains below, sequenced in a study of regulatory T cells in long-lasting Graves disease. Time point defined: newly diagnosed GD, antithyroid drugs for less than 3 months. PBMCs were the source of the RNA used for TCR sequencing. Relying on iRepertoire HTBI primers and Arm-PCR of CDR3 regions, the team built TCR beta libraries. TCRdb reprocessed the multiplex PCR reads with MiXCR, giving one entry per CDR3 protein. The table lists hundreds of thousands of distinct CDR3 sequences, 15% of them singletons. These data also featured in a second study, about T cells in Graves' hyperthyroidism and ophthalmopathy.

Here the sequenced sample was peripheral blood mononuclear cells (PBMCs), taken at new diagnosis, from a patient treated with antithyroid drugs. The receptors stem from a woman aged 40 to 49 with Graves disease.

This clonotype was detected ten times or more. The CDR3 is CASSLVGPNTEAFF. The CDR3 nucleotides read TGTGCCAGCAGTTTGGTCGGGCCGAACACTGAAGCTTTCTTT. This chain joins TRBV12-3 or TRBV12-4 and TRBJ1-1; D gene uncertain. This CDR3 contains 14 residues. Trimming took 3 bases from V and 1 from J, leaving 9 bases between them.

This clonotype was counted at least ten times. The V and J genes are TRBV3-1 and TRBJ2-1, with 7 bases matching TRBD2. The V segment lost 3 bases and the J segment 2 bases; nucleotides outside the gene matches: 7. The CDR3 covers 16 residues. Per the germline V gene, CDR1 is LGHDT and CDR2 is YNNKEL (reference sequence). CDR3 protein: CASSQGLAATYNEQFF. CDR3 bases: TGTGCCAGCAGCCAGGGGCTAGCGGCCACCTACAATGAGCAGTTCTTC.

This clonotype was seen many times. The rearrangement joins TRBV7-9 to TRBJ2-1; 14 bases fit TRBD2. CDR3 length equals 18 residues. After removal of 5 bases from V and 0 bases from J, the junction contained 6 bases not matched to a gene. Germline CDR1 SEHNR, CDR2 FQNEAQ (reference sequence). This CDR3 reads CASSPKTSGRDSYNEQFF. In nucleotides, the CDR3 is TGTGCCAGCAGCCCGAAGACTAGCGGGAGGGACTCCTACAATGAGCAGTTCTTC.

V gene TRBV19 combines with J gene TRBJ2-1; D ambiguous. V lost 6 bases and J 1 base, leaving 13 bases between the germline ends. Germline CDR1 and CDR2: LNHDA and SQIVND (reference sequence). This CDR3 region has 15 residues. The CDR3 loop reads CASRNPGSSYNEQFF. In nucleotides, the CDR3 is TGTGCCAGTAGGAATCCCGGGTCTTCCTACAATGAGCAGTTCTTC.

This clonotype was picked up many times. V is TRBV20-1 and J is TRBJ2-5, with D possibly being TRBD1 (5 bases). V gave up 6 bases and J gave up 5 bases, with 13 bases separating them. The CDR3 extends over 12 amino acids. Per germline, CDR1 DFQATT and CDR2 SNEGSKA (reference sequence). As DNA, the CDR3 is TGCAGTGCCCGCCGGGCAGGGGAGACCCAGTACTTC. It specifies CSARRAGETQYF.

This clonotype showed up just a few times. The CDR3 here is CASSLGQGPQHF. CDR3 bases: TGTGCCAGCAGCTTAGGACAGGGGCCCCAGCATTTT. V gene TRBV7-8 combines with J gene TRBJ1-5, with 7 bases that match TRBD1. V dropped 1 base and J dropped 9; count of bases not matched to a gene: 0. The V gene's germline CDR1 is SGHVS and CDR2 FQNEAQ. The CDR3 length is 12 residues.

This clonotype was counted ten times or more. V is TRBV7-2 and J is TRBJ1-3; 7 nucleotides line up with TRBD1. The length of the CDR3 is 17 residues. Looked up from germline, CDR1 is SGHTA and CDR2 is FQGNSA. V was clipped by 1 base and J by 6 bases; unmatched bases: 12. In DNA form, the CDR3 reads TGTGCCAGCAGCTTAGATCCAGAGGGGACAGAACTAAACACCATATATTTT. This codes for CASSLDPEGTELNTIYF.

This clonotype was observed many times. The DNA of the CDR3 is TGTGCCAGCAGTTACCCTGTAGGGGCCGTCTACAATGAGCAGTTCTTC. Its protein product is CASSYPVGAVYNEQFF. The chain links TRBV2 to TRBJ2-1; D is possibly TRBD1 (5 bases). V lost 5 bases and J 3 bases, leaving 17 bases between the germline ends. Germline lookup yields CDR1 SNHLY and CDR2 FYNNEI. This CDR3 has 16 residues. The variable domain in full, completed from reference TRBV2 and TRBJ2-1, reads EPEVTQTPSHQVTQMGQEVILRCVPISNHLYFYWYRQILGQKVEFLVSFYNNEISEKSEIFDDQFSVERPDGSNFTLKIRSTKLEDSAMYFCASSYPVGAVYNEQFFGPGTRLTVL.

This clonotype was seen many times. Sequence at one end of the junction differs from germline and may be a read error. CDR3 amino acids: CASREDRGANQPQHF. In DNA, the CDR3 is TGTGCCAGCAGGGAAGACAGGGGCGCCAATCAGCCCCAGCATTTT. The chain recombines TRBV6-1 with TRBJ1-5; 8 bases line up with TRBD1. The length of the CDR3 is 15 residues. In germline, CDR1 is MNHNS, CDR2 SASEGT.

This chain uses TRBV7-9 with TRBJ2-3; D not certain. CDR1 is SEHNR, CDR2 FQNEAQ, per germline (reference sequence). This CDR3 comprises 16 residues. The V gene lost 0 bases and the J gene lost 1 base, with 11 bases spanning the gap. CDR3 amino acids: CASSLAVQVGTDTQYF. In DNA, the CDR3 is TGTGCCAGCAGCTTAGCGGTCCAGGTCGGCACAGATACGCAGTATTTT.

This clonotype turned up a few times. The chain has TRBV29-1 and TRBJ1-4; D unclear. Deletions cut 4 bases from V and 3 bases from J, with 9 bases between. This CDR3 spans 13 amino acids. The germline gives CDR1 SQVTM, CDR2 ANQGSEA. CDR3 coding DNA: TGCAGCGTTGTCGAGACATCTAATGAAAAACTGTTTTTT. This sequence encodes CSVVETSNEKLFF.

This clonotype was observed at least ten times. This chain connects TRBV27 to TRBJ2-7, with TRBD2 matching over 10 bases. The V segment lost 0 bases and the J segment 0 bases; nucleotides outside the gene matches: 2. This CDR3 spans 16 amino acids. Germline V gene lookup returns CDR1 MNHEY and CDR2 SMNVEV (reference sequence). In DNA form, the CDR3 reads TGTGCCAGCAGTTTATCTACTAGCGGGGACTCCTACGAGCAGTACTTC. Translated: CASSLSTSGDSYEQYF.

As to this clonotype: Since a far larger clone is one base different, this is likely a read error. The chain has TRBV6-2 or TRBV6-3 and TRBJ2-1; 14 bases are a match to TRBD2. V shed 6 bases, J shed 8 bases, and the junction held 3 bases outside the gene matches. This CDR3 is built from 14 residues. Looked up from germline, CDR1 is MNHEY and CDR2 is SVGEGT. CDR3 residues: CASRGLAGADEQFF. CDR3 in DNA: TGTGCCAGCAGGGGACTAGCGGGAGCCGATGAGCAGTTCTTC.

The table lists this clonotype with many counts. The chain employs TRBV2 and TRBJ1-1; 7 nucleotides align to TRBD1. This CDR3 comprises 15 residues. Germline V lookup: CDR1 SNHLY, CDR2 FYNNEI. V lost 5 bases, J lost 4 bases, and 10 bases stayed unmatched. The CDR3 reads CASSPIGAGGTEAFF. The CDR3 DNA sequence: TGTGCCAGCAGTCCTATTGGGGCAGGGGGCACTGAAGCTTTCTTT.

At least ten counts were recorded for this clonotype. The gene calls are TRBV10-3 and TRBJ2-5; the match to TRBD2 covers 13 bases. Germline V gives CDR1 ENHRY, CDR2 SYGVKD. After removal of 6 bases from V and 7 bases from J, the junction contained 11 bases not matched to a gene. CDR3 length: 16 residues. CDR3: CAIRPGLAGRGGTQYF. The CDR3, as DNA: TGTGCCATCAGACCGGGACTAGCGGGACGCGGGGGGACCCAGTACTTC.

This clonotype has only a few counts. This chain connects TRBV20-1 to TRBJ1-4, with D uncertain. The ends were cut back, 0 bases at V and 8 bases at J, with 13 bases in the middle. CDR1 and CDR2 from the germline V gene are DFQATT and SNEGSKA (reference sequence). The CDR3 runs to 14 residues. The CDR3, as DNA: TGCAGTGCTAGAGATGGGAGGGTTGGAGAAAAACTGTTTTTT. This gives the protein CSARDGRVGEKLFF.

Ten or more counts support this clonotype. The gene calls are TRBV24-1 and TRBJ2-1, with 13 bases that match TRBD2. CDR3 size: 16 residues. The germline V gene encodes CDR1 KGHDR and CDR2 SFDVKD. V shed 8 bases, J shed 8 bases, and the junction held 11 bases outside the gene matches. The CDR3, as DNA: TGTGCCACCAAGACTACCGGGACTAGCGGGAACTATGAGCAGTTCTTC. Translated: CATKTTGTSGNYEQFF.

This clonotype was observed many times. CDR3 sequence (DNA): TGTGCCAGCAGGGTCATGCGCCGGAGACTGAACACTGAAGCTTTCTTT. Its translation is CASRVMRRRLNTEAFF. The chain recombines TRBV28 with TRBJ1-1; unclear D gene. CDR1 and CDR2 from the germline V gene are MDHEN and SYDVKM. This CDR3 comprises 16 residues. Trimming pared 6 bases from V and 0 bases from J, leaving 17 bases between. Full variable domain (rest looked up from reference TRBV28 and TRBJ1-1): DVKVTQSSRYLVKRTGEKVFLECVQDMDHENMFWYRQDPGLGLRLIYFSYDVKMKEKGDIPEGYSVSREKKERFSLILESASTNQTSMYLCASRVMRRRLNTEAFFGQGTRLTVV.

The rearrangement links TRBV5-6 to TRBJ1-3; D might be TRBD1 (5 bases). The germline gives CDR1 SGHDT, CDR2 YYEEEE. The CDR3 is made up of 19 amino acids. Trimming removed 1 base from V and 1 base from J, with 21 bases in between. The CDR3 DNA reads TGTGCCAGCAGCTTGTCGGATCAGGGACCTTTCACTTCTGGAAACACCATATATTTT. Encoded protein: CASSLSDQGPFTSGNTIYF.

This clonotype was seen many times. The chain carries TRBV30 and TRBJ2-1, with 8 nucleotides matching TRBD1. Germline V gene data show CDR1 as GTSNPN and CDR2 as SVGIG (reference sequence). V was pared by 5 bases and J by 4 bases, with 7 bases of the junction left unmatched. The CDR3 is 14 residues long. The CDR3: CAWYRGVFYNEQFF. In nucleotides, the CDR3 is TGTGCCTGGTACAGGGGGGTTTTTTACAATGAGCAGTTCTTC.

This clonotype turned up a few times. This may arise from a read error, as a much more abundant clone is one base away. The chain employs TRBV7-9 and TRBJ2-3; possible D gene TRBD2, 6 bases. The CDR3 is made up of 12 amino acids. Germline V lookup: CDR1 SEHNR, CDR2 FQNEAQ (reference sequence). V was trimmed by 5 bases and J by 10 bases, leaving 13 bases between them. CDR3 in amino acids: CASSEGLDAQYF. The DNA of the CDR3 is TGTGCCAGCAGCGAGGGACTTGATGCGCAGTATTTT. Drawing the rest from reference TRBV7-9 and TRBJ2-3, the complete variable domain is DTGVSQNPRHKITKRGQNVTFRCDPISEHNRLYWYRQTLGQGPEFLTYFQNEAQLEKSRLLSDRFSAERPKGSFSTLEIQRTEQGDSAMYLCASSEGLDAQYFGPGTRLTVL.

This clonotype came up many times. This chain links TRBV6-5 with TRBJ1-6, with 10 bases identical to TRBD1. Germline assignment: CDR1 MNHEY and CDR2 SVGAGI. The J segment lost 10 bases and the V segment lost 2 bases, leaving 8 bases of the junction unmatched. This CDR3 is 16 amino acids long. This CDR3 reads CASSYRDRGLRSPLHF. The CDR3 DNA follows: TGTGCCAGCAGTTACCGAGACAGGGGGCTCAGGTCACCCCTCCACTTT.

This rearrangement joins TRBV20-1 to TRBJ2-5, with D possibly matching TRBD2 (6 bases). In germline, CDR1 is DFQATT, CDR2 SNEGSKA (reference sequence). This CDR3 is built from 13 residues. The V gene lost 6 bases and the J gene lost 3 bases, with 14 bases spanning the gap. CDR3 sequence: CSATRSAKETQYF. The CDR3 nucleotides are TGCAGTGCGACTAGGTCAGCTAAAGAGACCCAGTACTTC.

This chain uses TRBV28 with TRBJ2-7; D not resolved. The CDR3 is 12 residues long. Germline CDR1 reads MDHEN; CDR2 reads SYDVKM. V shed 6 bases and J shed 6 bases, with 12 bases lying between them. The CDR3 DNA reads TGTGCCAGCAGCCTGACCCGCCGCGAGCAGTACTTC. Encoded protein: CASSLTRREQYF. Filled out from reference TRBV28 and TRBJ2-7, the complete variable domain reads DVKVTQSSRYLVKRTGEKVFLECVQDMDHENMFWYRQDPGLGLRLIYFSYDVKMKEKGDIPEGYSVSREKKERFSLILESASTNQTSMYLCASSLTRREQYFGPGTRLTVT.

Regarding this clonotype: A much bigger clone sits one base away, suggesting this may be a read error. Because it lacks the conserved phenylalanine or tryptophan at the end, this CDR3 is likely a read error. The CDR3 reads CASSPPYAGGTDTQYL. In DNA, the CDR3 is TGTGCCAGCTCACCACCGTACGCGGGAGGCACAGATACGCAGTATTTG. The J gene is TRBJ2-3, the V gene TRBV18, with 7 bases matching TRBD2. Germline V lookup: CDR1 KGHSH, CDR2 LQKENI. The CDR3 runs to 16 residues. J lost 1 base, V lost 0 bases, and 4 bases had no gene match.

Notes on this clonotype: It differs at one base from a far larger clone, so likely a read error. This chain connects TRBV11-2 to TRBJ1-1; perhaps TRBD1 as D (5 bases). Germline values: CDR1 SGHAT, CDR2 FQNNGV. The CDR3 covers 15 residues. Trimming cost V 6 bases and J 1 base, with 15 bases left between them. CDR3 coding DNA: TGTGCCAGCAGTCCGATCAGGGTAGGGAACACTGAAGCTTTCTTT. It yields the protein CASSPIRVGNTEAFF.

A word on this clonotype: A read error is possible here, since a much larger clone lies one base away. The J gene is TRBJ2-1, the V gene TRBV7-3; 9 nucleotides align to TRBD1. Germline CDR1 reads SGHTA; CDR2 reads FQGTGA. Trimming removed 4 bases from V and 4 bases from J; junction bases left unmatched: 5. The CDR3 runs 15 residues. For the CDR3, the DNA is TGTGCCAGCAGCTCAACAGGGGGCGATTACAATGAGCAGTTCTTC. This sequence encodes CASSSTGGDYNEQFF.

The sample holds many counts of this clonotype. CDR3 protein: CASTLRERYEQYF. For the CDR3, the DNA is TGTGCCAGCACGTTGCGGGAGCGCTACGAGCAGTACTTC. The genes are TRBV7-9 and TRBJ2-7; 7 bases are shared with TRBD2. The germline V gene has CDR1 SEHNR and CDR2 FQNEAQ (reference sequence). Unmatched junction bases numbered 6, after V lost 7 bases and J lost 3 bases. The length of the CDR3 is 13 residues.